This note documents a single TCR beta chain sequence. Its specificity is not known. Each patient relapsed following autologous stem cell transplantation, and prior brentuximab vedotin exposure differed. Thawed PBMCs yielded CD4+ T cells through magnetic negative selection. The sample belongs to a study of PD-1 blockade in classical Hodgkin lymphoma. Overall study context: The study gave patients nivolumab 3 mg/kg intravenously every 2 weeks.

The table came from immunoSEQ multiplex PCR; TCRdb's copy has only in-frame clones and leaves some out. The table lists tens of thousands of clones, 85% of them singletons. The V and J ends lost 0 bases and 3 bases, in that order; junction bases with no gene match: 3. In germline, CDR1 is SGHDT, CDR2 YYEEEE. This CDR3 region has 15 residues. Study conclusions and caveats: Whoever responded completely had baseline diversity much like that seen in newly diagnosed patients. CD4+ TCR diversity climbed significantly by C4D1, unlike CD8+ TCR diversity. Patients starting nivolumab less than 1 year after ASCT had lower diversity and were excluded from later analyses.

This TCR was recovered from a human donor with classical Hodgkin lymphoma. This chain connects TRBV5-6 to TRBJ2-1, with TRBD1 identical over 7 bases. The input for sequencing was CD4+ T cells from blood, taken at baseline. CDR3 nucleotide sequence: TGTGCCAGCAGCTTGGGGACAGGTGGCTACAATGAGCAGTTCTTC. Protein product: CASSLGTGGYNEQFF.